This TCR beta chain was captured by sequencing in a study of beta chain features in type 1 diabetes. Study-wide background: Investigators examined some 100,000,000 sorted cells across all samples.

A word on this clone: Its antigen is unknown.

The study reverse transcribed the entire isolated RNA, so it sequenced expressed TCRB transcripts. The method was immunoSEQ multiplex PCR; TCRdb's version includes in-frame clones alone and lacks a portion of them. The sample records over 100,000 clones, around 40% being singletons. Overall study findings and caveats: The naive, central memory and Treg TCRB repertoires looked more alike in patients than they did in healthy donors.

One heparinised blood draw, averaging about 100 mL, came from each donor. A sort by CD45RO/CCR7/CD25/CD127/CD95/CD27 yielded CD4+ naive, central memory, regulatory and stem cell-like memory cells. V lost 2 bases and J 3 bases, leaving 9 bases between the germline ends. The CDR3 has 14 amino acids. CDR1 and CDR2 from the germline V gene are ENHRY and SYGVKD. The specimen sequenced was stem cell memory CD4+ T cells from blood. The receptor's source is a woman between 18 and 29 years old in good health. This sequence joins TRBV10-3 and TRBJ2-3; TRBD2 might be the D (5 bases). CDR3 nucleotide sequence: TGTGCCATCAGTGAGACAGACTATACAGATACGCAGTATTTT. Translation: CAISETDYTDTQYF.